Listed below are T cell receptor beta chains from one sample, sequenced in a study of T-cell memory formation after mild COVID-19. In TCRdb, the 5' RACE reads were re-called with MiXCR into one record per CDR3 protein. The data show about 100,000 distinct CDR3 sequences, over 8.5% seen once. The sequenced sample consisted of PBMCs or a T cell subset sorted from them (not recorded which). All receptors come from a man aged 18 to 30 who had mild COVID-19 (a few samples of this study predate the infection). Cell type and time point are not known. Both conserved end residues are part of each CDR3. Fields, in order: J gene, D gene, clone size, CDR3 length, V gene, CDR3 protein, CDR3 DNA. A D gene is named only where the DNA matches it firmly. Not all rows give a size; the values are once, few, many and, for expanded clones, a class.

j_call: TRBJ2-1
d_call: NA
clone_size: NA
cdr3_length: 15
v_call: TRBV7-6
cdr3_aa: CASSLGLAADNEQFF
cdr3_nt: TGTGCCAGCAGCTTGGGCCTAGCAGCGGACAATGAGCAGTTCTTC

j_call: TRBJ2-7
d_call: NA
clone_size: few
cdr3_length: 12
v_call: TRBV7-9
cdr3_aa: CATGAGAYEQYF
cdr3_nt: TGTGCCACCGGGGCAGGGGCCTACGAGCAGTACTTC

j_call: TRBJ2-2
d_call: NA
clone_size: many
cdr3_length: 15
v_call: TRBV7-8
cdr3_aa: CASSLLGLNTGELFF
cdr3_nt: TGTGCCAGCAGCTTACTGGGCTTAAACACCGGGGAGCTGTTTTTT

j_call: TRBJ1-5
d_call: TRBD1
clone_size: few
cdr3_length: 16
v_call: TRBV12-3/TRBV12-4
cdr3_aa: CASSSWTGGVNQPQHF
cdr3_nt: TGTGCCAGCAGTTCGTGGACAGGGGGGGTAAATCAGCCCCAGCATTTT

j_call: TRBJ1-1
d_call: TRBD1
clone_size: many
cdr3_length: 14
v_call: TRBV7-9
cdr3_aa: CASSHPQGTLEAFF
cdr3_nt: TGTGCCAGCAGCCACCCACAGGGGACCCTTGAAGCTTTCTTT

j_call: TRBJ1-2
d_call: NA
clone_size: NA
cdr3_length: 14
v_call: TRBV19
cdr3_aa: CASSIAPPGEGYTF
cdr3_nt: TGTGCCAGTAGTATAGCCCCTCCAGGGGAAGGCTACACCTTC

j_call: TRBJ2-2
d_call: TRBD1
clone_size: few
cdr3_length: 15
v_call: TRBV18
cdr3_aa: CASSSEGTGAGELFF
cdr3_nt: TGTGCCAGCTCGTCCGAGGGTACAGGGGCCGGGGAGCTGTTTTTT